This TCR beta chain was identified during a study of cytomegalovirus exposure and HLA in healthy donors. This CDR3 has 12 residues. Germline loops: CDR1 GTSNPN, CDR2 SVGIG (reference sequence). The V and J ends lost 6 bases and 3 bases respectively, with 11 bases between them. The primer mix had 60 Vbeta and 13 Jbeta primers. Sequenced by immunoSEQ multiplex PCR; TCRdb stores in-frame clones only, minus some. The data show roughly 180,000 clones, about four fifths seen once. Sample: PBMCs. The receptor comes from a girl aged 5-17 years in good health and CMV-seropositive. This chain uses TRBV30 with TRBJ1-1, with unresolved D. CDR3 in amino acids: CACRVRYTEAFF. DNA for the CDR3: TGTGCCTGCCGGGTAAGGTACACTGAAGCTTTCTTT.